Listed below are T cell receptor beta chains from one sample, sequenced in a study of CD4 T cells in relation to SARS-CoV-2 and coronaviruses. This table comes from immunoSEQ multiplex PCR, and its TCRdb copy is limited to in-frame clones, with some not included. The sample consists of tens of thousands of clones, roughly 90% of them appearing once. What was sequenced was memory CD4+ T cells from PBMCs. Receptors originate from an adult with COVID-19. Both conserved end residues are part of each CDR3. D genes are given only for firm matches. Clone size is stated in some rows and not others, as once, few, many or a class when expanded.

V	J	size	D	DNA	CDR3
TRBV5-1	TRBJ2-1	-	TRBD2	TGCGCCAGCAGCATAGGACTAGCGGGGACCTACAATGAGCAGTTCTTC	CASSIGLAGTYNEQFF
TRBV12-3/TRBV12-4	TRBJ1-5	-	-	TGTGCCAGCAGTCAGGGATGGCAGCCCCAGCATTTT	CASSQGWQPQHF
TRBV28	TRBJ1-2	-	-	TGTGCCAGCAACCCGGTCGGGGCGGATGGCTACACCTTC	CASNPVGADGYTF
TRBV5-6	TRBJ2-5	-	-	TGTGCCAGCAGCAGCGGGCCGGGGGAGACCCAGTACTTC	CASSSGPGETQYF
TRBV7-9	TRBJ1-4	once	-	TGTGCCAGCAGCCCCGACGGGGAAGGAAATGAAAAACTGTTTTTT	CASSPDGEGNEKLFF
TRBV5-1	TRBJ2-5	-	-	TGCGCCAGCAGCGTTAACCAAGAGACCCAGTACTTC	CASSVNQETQYF
TRBV12-3/TRBV12-4	TRBJ1-5	-	-	TGTGCCAGCAGTTTAAGAGGGTATCAGCCCCAGCATTTT	CASSLRGYQPQHF
TRBV7-3	TRBJ2-3	-	-	TGTGCCAGCAGCTTCGGGGCGGGGAACCGTCCGGATACGCAGTATTTT	CASSFGAGNRPDTQYF
TRBV28	TRBJ2-1	-	TRBD2	TGTGCCAGCAGAGCGGGGGGAAGGTACAATGAGCAGTTCTTC	CASRAGGRYNEQFF
TRBV28	TRBJ2-3	-	-	TGTGCCAGCAGTTTAAGAGGGCCCGGCACAGATACGCAGTATTTT	CASSLRGPGTDTQYF
TRBV11-2	TRBJ2-3	-	-	TGTGCCAGCAGCTTAGATGGCAGGGCCACAGATACGCAGTATTTT	CASSLDGRATDTQYF
TRBV11-3	TRBJ2-7	-	-	TGTGCCAGCAGCTTAGCGGCGGGGGCCACCTACGAGCAGTACTTC	CASSLAAGATYEQYF
TRBV28	TRBJ1-6	-	-	TGTGCCAGCAGCCTTTACAGGGACCGATCGAATTCACCCCTCCACTTT	CASSLYRDRSNSPLHF
TRBV27	TRBJ1-5	-	TRBD1	TGTGCCAGCAGAGGTGGGACAGGGGGATATCAGCCCCAGCATTTT	CASRGGTGGYQPQHF
TRBV9	TRBJ2-7	-	TRBD1	TGTGCCAGCAGCGCCGGACAGGCGGAGTTCTACGAGCAGTACTTC	CASSAGQAEFYEQYF
TRBV18	TRBJ2-5	-	-	TGTGCCAGCTCAGCGGCACAGACCCAGTACTTC	CASSAAQTQYF
TRBV6-1	TRBJ2-1	-	TRBD2	TGTGCCAGCAGTGGGGCCTTGCGGGGGGCATCCTACAATGAGCAGTTCTTC	CASSGALRGASYNEQFF
TRBV5-1	TRBJ2-4	-	TRBD1	TGCGCCAGCAGCTTGGGGGACAGGGGGGGAAACATTCAGTACTTC	CASSLGDRGGNIQYF
TRBV11-2	TRBJ2-4	-	-	TGTGCCAGCAGCCCGGTCGGACCTCTAGCCAAAAACATTCAGTACTTC	CASSPVGPLAKNIQYF
TRBV4-2	TRBJ2-7	once	TRBD2	TGTGCCAGCAGCCCTACTAGCGGGGACTTCTACGAGCAGTACTTC	CASSPTSGDFYEQYF
TRBV5-1	TRBJ2-7	-	-	TGCGCCAGCAGCTTTGGCGATTACGAGCAGTACTTC	CASSFGDYEQYF
TRBV5-1	TRBJ1-4	-	-	TGCGCCAGCAGCTTGGATCAGAGTTTTAATGAAAAACTGTTTTTT	CASSLDQSFNEKLFF
TRBV9	TRBJ1-2	-	-	TGTGCCAGCAGCGTAAACGGAGGGGCTAGCTATGGCTACACCTTC	CASSVNGGASYGYTF
TRBV7-2	TRBJ2-2	-	-	TGTGCCAGCAGCTTAGGGACCGGGGAGCTGTTTTTT	CASSLGTGELFF
TRBV7-9	TRBJ1-1	-	-	TGTGCCAGCAGCTTAATAGGGCAAGGCACTGAAGCTTTCTTT	CASSLIGQGTEAFF
TRBV27	TRBJ2-2	-	-	TGTGCCAGCAGCCTAAATGAGAGGAGTACCGGGGAGCTGTTTTTT	CASSLNERSTGELFF
TRBV27	TRBJ1-1	-	TRBD1	TGTGCCAGCAGTGTAACAGGGGGTTACACTGAAGCTTTCTTT	CASSVTGGYTEAFF
TRBV13	TRBJ1-4	-	-	TGTGCCAGCAGCTCGAAGAGGGAAAAACTGTTTTTT	CASSSKREKLFF
TRBV6-1	TRBJ2-5	-	-	TGTGCCAGCAGTGAATCCAAGCTGAGGACAGTTCAAGAGACCCAGTACTTC	CASSESKLRTVQETQYF
TRBV2	TRBJ2-1	-	TRBD2	TGTGCCAGCAGTGAGAACGGGGGGATCTACAATGAGCAGTTCTTC	CASSENGGIYNEQFF
TRBV6-5	TRBJ1-5	-	-	TGTGCCAGCAGTTACGCGCAGGGTAATCAGCCCCAGCATTTT	CASSYAQGNQPQHF
TRBV14	TRBJ2-5	-	-	TGTGCCAGCAGTCCGACTGCCCTAGAGACCCAGTACTTC	CASSPTALETQYF
TRBV29-1	TRBJ2-2	-	-	TGCAGCGTTGGACCAAACACCGGGGAGCTGTTTTTT	CSVGPNTGELFF
TRBV21-1	TRBJ2-3	-	-	TGTGCCAGCAGCAAAGGACAGGGGCAATACACAGATACGCAGTATTTT	CASSKGQGQYTDTQYF
TRBV5-1	TRBJ2-7	-	TRBD1	TGCGCCAGCAGCTGGGGGACAGGCGCCACCTACGAGCAGTACTTC	CASSWGTGATYEQYF
TRBV6-6	TRBJ1-2	-	-	TGTGCCAGCAGCCCTGACGGAAACTATGGCTACACCTTC	CASSPDGNYGYTF